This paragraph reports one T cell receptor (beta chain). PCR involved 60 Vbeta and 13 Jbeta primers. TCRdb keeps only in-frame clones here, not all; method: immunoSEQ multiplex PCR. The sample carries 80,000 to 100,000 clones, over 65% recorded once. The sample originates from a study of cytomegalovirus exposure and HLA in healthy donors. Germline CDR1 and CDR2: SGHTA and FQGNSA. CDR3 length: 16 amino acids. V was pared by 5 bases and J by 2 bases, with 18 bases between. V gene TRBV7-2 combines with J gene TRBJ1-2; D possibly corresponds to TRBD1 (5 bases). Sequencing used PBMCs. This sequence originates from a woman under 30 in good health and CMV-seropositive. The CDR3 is CASSPRGGRENYGYTF. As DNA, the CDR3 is TGTGCCAGCAGCCCCCGGGGGGGACGGGAGAACTATGGCTACACCTTC.